The 30 T cell receptor beta chains presented below share a single source sample, sequenced in a study of blood T cell repertoires in COVID-19. The protocol was immunoSEQ multiplex PCR, while the TCRdb copy is restricted to in-frame clones and leaves out a portion. The sample lists nearly 90,000 clones, about two thirds occurring once. Sequencing used peripheral blood. The receptors here all came from a woman of 80 years or more with acute or convalescent COVID-19.

In this sample, this clone turned up many times. The CDR3 reads CASSLGPSGGHSPYEQYF. CDR3 DNA sequence: TGCGCCAGCAGCTTGGGGCCCAGCGGGGGGCATTCTCCCTACGAGCAGTACTTC. This chain uses TRBV5-1 with TRBJ2-7; 9 bases are a match to TRBD2. This CDR3 has 18 amino acids. V trimming: 0 bases; J trimming: 2 bases; junction bases outside the gene matches: 12. Germline values: CDR1 SGHRS, CDR2 YFSETQ.

This clone showed up just a few times. The chain combines TRBV4-3 with TRBJ1-6; TRBD1 is a possible D gene (6 bases). The V gene lost 0 bases and the J gene lost 7 bases, with 13 bases spanning the gap. Germline V lookup: CDR1 LGHNA, CDR2 YSLEER. CDR3 size: 16 residues. The CDR3 is CASSQEEWGGNSPLHF. CDR3 DNA sequence: TGCGCCAGCAGCCAAGAAGAATGGGGGGGCAATTCACCCCTCCACTTT.

This clone was detected ten times or more. The rearrangement joins TRBV5-1 to TRBJ1-2; possible D gene TRBD1, 5 bases. V lost 4 bases, J lost 1 base, and 8 bases lay in between. Per the germline V gene, CDR1 is SGHRS and CDR2 is YFSETQ. The CDR3 length is 13 residues. The CDR3 protein is CASSPDSNYGYTF. Here the CDR3 DNA reads TGCGCCAGCAGCCCCGACAGTAACTATGGCTACACCTTC.

This chain connects TRBV5-1 to TRBJ2-1; tentative D call: TRBD2 (6 bases). This CDR3 region has 16 residues. Germline CDR1 reads SGHRS; CDR2 reads YFSETQ. V gave up 0 bases and J gave up 0 bases, with 10 bases separating them. The CDR3 spells CASSLVGGSSYNEQFF. CDR3 DNA sequence: TGCGCCAGCAGCTTGGTGGGGGGTAGCTCCTACAATGAGCAGTTCTTC.

The chain has TRBV5-1 and TRBJ2-5; 10 nucleotides match TRBD1. With V trimmed by 6 bases and J by 4 bases, 15 bases remained unmatched. The CDR3 has 17 residues. Germline values: CDR1 SGHRS, CDR2 YFSETQ. The CDR3 DNA follows: TGCGCCAGCAAGGTCCACCCCGGGACAGGGGCGGGAGAGACCCAGTACTTC. Translated, it gives CASKVHPGTGAGETQYF.

This clone came up once. The CDR3 DNA is TGTGCCAGCAGCATTAGAGATAGAACTGGTAACTATGGCTACACCTTC. It encodes CASSIRDRTGNYGYTF. The chain has TRBV7-2 and TRBJ1-2; D unclear. The CDR3 has 16 amino acids. Per the germline V gene, CDR1 is SGHTA and CDR2 is FQGNSA. Trimming left V 5 bases short and J 1 base short, with 17 bases between. The full variable domain, completed using reference TRBV7-2 and TRBJ1-2, is GAGVSQSPSNKVTEKGKDVELRCDPISGHTALYWYRQSLGQGLEFLIYFQGNSAPDKSGLPSDRFSAERTGGSVSTLTIQRTQQEDSAVYLCASSIRDRTGNYGYTFGSGTRLTVV.

The chain is built from TRBV10-2 and TRBJ2-1; the match to TRBD2 covers 8 bases. V gave up 3 bases and J gave up 3 bases; unmatched junction bases: 4. This CDR3 has 15 amino acids. Germline assignment: CDR1 WSHSY and CDR2 SAAADI. In nucleotides, the CDR3 is TGCGCCAGCAGTGATCGCGGGGGGATCTACAATGAGCAGTTCTTC. Its protein is CASSDRGGIYNEQFF.

This chain uses TRBV7-3 with TRBJ1-6; 10 positions match TRBD1. CDR1 is SGHTA and CDR2 is FQGTGA in the germline V gene. The CDR3 covers 14 residues. With V trimmed by 6 bases and J by 8 bases, 4 bases remained unmatched. CDR3 loop: CASSQGTGDSPLHF. The CDR3, as DNA: TGTGCCAGCAGTCAAGGGACAGGGGATTCACCCCTCCACTTT.

The chain combines TRBV20-1 with TRBJ2-7, with TRBD2 as a possible D gene (5 bases). Per the germline V gene, CDR1 is DFQATT and CDR2 is SNEGSKA (reference sequence). V dropped 6 bases and J dropped 3 bases, with 12 bases sitting between them. CDR3 length: 12 residues. The CDR3 coding sequence is TGCAGTGCAAGTCCCGGAGGCTACGAGCAGTACTTC. Its protein product is CSASPGGYEQYF.

This clone was observed a few times. The genes are TRBV11-2 and TRBJ1-1; possibly TRBD1 for D (5 bases). Trimming stripped 0 bases from V and 0 bases from J, with 11 bases between. Germline V gene sequence: CDR1 SGHAT, CDR2 FQNNGV. The CDR3 covers 16 residues. The CDR3: CASSLEAGFMNTEAFF. In nucleotides, the CDR3 is TGTGCCAGCAGCTTAGAAGCAGGGTTTATGAACACTGAAGCTTTCTTT.

The CDR3 region has the DNA TGTGCCAGCAGCTTACAGATGAACACTGAAGCTTTCTTT. Protein sequence: CASSLQMNTEAFF. The chain employs TRBV7-2 and TRBJ1-1, with D unresolved. Germline values: CDR1 SGHTA, CDR2 FQGNSA. Trimming left V 2 bases short and J 0 bases short, with 4 bases between. This CDR3 has 13 amino acids.

The chain is built from TRBV5-4 and TRBJ1-1, with 9 bases that match TRBD1. CDR1 is SGHNT, CDR2 YYREEE, per germline (reference sequence). This CDR3 spans 14 amino acids. V dropped 3 bases and J dropped 2; count of bases not matched to a gene: 2. This CDR3 reads CASSWDRENTEAFF. CDR3 nucleotide sequence: TGTGCCAGCAGCTGGGACAGGGAAAACACTGAAGCTTTCTTT.

The chain joins TRBV7-2 to TRBJ1-5; D ambiguous. Trimming removed 5 bases from V and 7 bases from J, with 12 bases in between. CDR3 length: 13 amino acids. Germline loops: CDR1 SGHTA, CDR2 FQGNSA. The CDR3 region is CASSTDRVQPQHF. The CDR3, as DNA: TGTGCCAGCAGCACGGATCGGGTACAGCCCCAGCATTTT.

The rearrangement uses TRBV6-5 and TRBJ1-1; TRBD1 matches at 12 bases. CDR3 length equals 14 residues. Germline-derived CDR1 and CDR2 are MNHEY and SVGAGI. V was pared by 4 bases and J by 8 bases, with 5 bases of the junction left unmatched. This CDR3 reads CASSWDRGRVEAFF. The CDR3 DNA reads TGTGCCAGCAGTTGGGACAGGGGGCGCGTAGAAGCTTTCTTT.

The rearrangement links TRBV6-6 to TRBJ2-3, with 10 bases lining up with TRBD1. V shed 5 bases and J 3 bases; nucleotides not matched to a gene: 14. The CDR3 is 18 amino acids. CDR1 is MNHNY, CDR2 SVGAGI, per germline (reference sequence). CDR3 nucleotides: TGTGCCAGCAGTCCCTCGGGGACAGGGGAGGGGGGGACAGATACGCAGTATTTT. This sequence encodes CASSPSGTGEGGTDTQYF.

This clone occurred many times. J is TRBJ2-7 and V is TRBV7-3; 11 bases agree with TRBD1. The junction had 11 bases not matched to a gene; V was cut back by 5 bases and J by 5 bases. From germline, CDR1 is SGHTA and CDR2 FQGTGA. The CDR3 consists of 16 residues. CDR3 nucleotide sequence: TGTGCCAGCAGCCGGGGCTCGGACAGGGGGCTCGACGAGCAGTACTTC. The encoded protein is CASSRGSDRGLDEQYF.

The rearrangement joins TRBV4-1 to TRBJ1-1, with D tentatively TRBD1 (6 bases). The CDR3 runs 14 residues. Germline V lookup: CDR1 MGHRA, CDR2 YSYEKL. V lost 4 bases, J lost 5 bases, and 14 bases lay in between. The CDR3: CASSLTGRGTEAFF. CDR3 DNA sequence: TGCGCCAGCAGCCTCACAGGAAGGGGGACTGAAGCTTTCTTT.

This chain uses TRBV6-2 or TRBV6-3 with TRBJ1-6; 9 nucleotides agree with TRBD1. Germline V gene sequence: CDR1 MNHEY, CDR2 SVGEGT. The CDR3 is made up of 18 amino acids. V dropped 4 bases and J dropped 0; count of bases not matched to a gene: 7. The DNA for the CDR3 is TGTGCCAGCAGTTTTTCCGGACAGGGGAGCTCCTATAATTCACCCCTCCACTTT. Translated, it gives CASSFSGQGSSYNSPLHF.

This chain connects TRBV5-5 to TRBJ1-5, with D maybe TRBD1 (6 bases). Trimming stripped 4 bases from V and 1 base from J, with 18 bases between. This CDR3 has 17 residues. Germline loops: CDR1 SGHKS, CDR2 YYEKEE (reference sequence). CDR3 in DNA: TGTGCCAGCAGCCCTATCTCTGGGGGGGGCAGCAATCAGCCCCAGCATTTT. Protein product: CASSPISGGGSNQPQHF.

With regard to this clone: Other DNA sequences in the sample encode the same CDR3. V gene TRBV5-1 combines with J gene TRBJ1-1; TRBD1 aligns across 7 bases. This CDR3 is built from 14 residues. With V trimmed by 4 bases and J by 5 bases, 8 bases remained unmatched. The germline V gene has CDR1 SGHRS and CDR2 YFSETQ. The CDR3 loop reads CASSRDRGGTEAFF. DNA for the CDR3: TGCGCCAGCAGCCGGGACAGAGGGGGGACTGAAGCTTTCTTT.

V usage is TRBV2 and J usage is TRBJ1-6; unclear D gene. The CDR3 length is 16 residues. Trimming pared 3 bases from V and 0 bases from J, leaving 9 bases between. Germline CDR1 SNHLY, CDR2 FYNNEI. The CDR3 region is CASSDSLSSYNSPLHF. CDR3 DNA sequence: TGTGCCAGCAGTGACTCGTTGAGCTCCTATAATTCACCCCTCCACTTT.

This rearrangement joins TRBV2 to TRBJ2-7; 7 nucleotides align to TRBD2. The CDR3 covers 15 residues. The ends lost 4 bases at V and 1 base at J; junction bases unmatched: 7. Germline CDR1 is SNHLY and CDR2 is FYNNEI. The CDR3 spells CASSATSGISYEQYF. The CDR3 DNA reads TGTGCCAGCAGTGCCACCAGCGGGATATCCTACGAGCAGTACTTC.

This sequence joins TRBV6-5 and TRBJ2-7, with D possibly being TRBD1 (5 bases). V lost 6 bases to trimming and J lost 7 bases, with 16 bases between them. The length of the CDR3 is 13 residues. Germline loops: CDR1 MNHEY, CDR2 SVGAGI. The CDR3 DNA reads as TGTGCCAGCAGGATTCCTTCTGGACAAGAGCAGTACTTC. This encodes CASRIPSGQEQYF.

The chain has TRBV7-8 and TRBJ1-1; D remains unclear. This CDR3 has 12 amino acids. V lost 4 bases and J 6 bases, leaving 9 bases between the germline ends. Per the germline V gene, CDR1 is SGHVS and CDR2 is FQNEAQ. CDR3 bases: TGTGCCAGCAGCTCAATGCAGGCTGAAGCTTTCTTT. It yields the protein CASSSMQAEAFF.

The chain recombines TRBV19 with TRBJ1-2; D is uncertain. The germline CDR1 and CDR2 sequences are LNHDA and SQIVND (reference sequence). The V end lost 9 bases, the J end lost 4 bases, and 12 bases lay between the germline ends. This CDR3 region has 12 residues. In nucleotides, the CDR3 is TGTGCCAGCGGGGAGGGCTCCTATGGCTACACCTTC. Protein: CASGEGSYGYTF.

The chain uses TRBV5-6 and TRBJ1-2; no clear D gene. The germline CDR1 and CDR2 sequences are SGHDT and YYEEEE. CDR3 length: 15 amino acids. V was cut by 0 bases and J by 0 bases, with 9 bases left in between. In DNA form, the CDR3 reads TGTGCCAGCAGCTTGGAGTCGAGGACTAACTATGGCTACACCTTC. Its translation is CASSLESRTNYGYTF.

CDR3 in DNA: TGTGCCAGCTCACCAATTACTAGCCCCTACAATGAGCAGTTCTTC. This codes for CASSPITSPYNEQFF. J is TRBJ2-1 and V is TRBV18; D is perhaps TRBD2 (6 bases). Per germline, CDR1 KGHSH and CDR2 LQKENI. The CDR3 sequence is 15 residues long. Trimming left V 2 bases short and J 2 bases short, with 10 bases between.

Only one count was recorded for this clone. V is TRBV30 and J is TRBJ2-1; D perhaps matches TRBD1 (6 bases). The CDR3 has 12 residues. Germline lookup yields CDR1 GTSNPN and CDR2 SVGIG (reference sequence). The ends were cut back, 2 bases at V and 10 bases at J, with 12 bases in the middle. CDR3 residues: CAWSRQVQEQFF. DNA for the CDR3: TGTGCCTGGAGTCGACAGGTCCAGGAGCAGTTCTTC.

This clone appeared many times. The chain joins TRBV5-4 to TRBJ1-1; D gene unclear. CDR3 length equals 15 residues. The V end was cut by 1 base, the J end by 0 bases, with 10 bases between. Germline CDR1 is SGHNT and CDR2 is YYREEE (reference sequence). In DNA, the CDR3 is TGTGCCAGCAGCTTGCAATGGGCCTTGAACACTGAAGCTTTCTTT. This encodes CASSLQWALNTEAFF.

This rearrangement joins TRBV18 to TRBJ2-1; 11 nucleotides match TRBD2. The CDR3 runs 15 residues. J lost 8 bases, V lost 0 bases, and 3 bases had no gene match. CDR1 and CDR2 (germline): KGHSH, LQKENI. In DNA, the CDR3 is TGTGCCAGCTCACCACCGGGACTAGCGGAGGATGAGCAGTTCTTC. Amino acids: CASSPPGLAEDEQFF.